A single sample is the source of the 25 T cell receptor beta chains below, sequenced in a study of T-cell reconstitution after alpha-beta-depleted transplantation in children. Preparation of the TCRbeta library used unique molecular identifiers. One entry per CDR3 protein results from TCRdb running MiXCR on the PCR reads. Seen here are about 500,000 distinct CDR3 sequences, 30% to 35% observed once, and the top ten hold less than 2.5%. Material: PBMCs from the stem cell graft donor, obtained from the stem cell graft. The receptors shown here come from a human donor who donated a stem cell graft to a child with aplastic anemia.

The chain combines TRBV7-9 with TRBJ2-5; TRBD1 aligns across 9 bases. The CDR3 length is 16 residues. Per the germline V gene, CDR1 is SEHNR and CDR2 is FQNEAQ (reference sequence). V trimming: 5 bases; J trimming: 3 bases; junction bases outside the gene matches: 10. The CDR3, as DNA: TGTGCCAGCAGCCCACATACAGGGGGCGGAGAAGAGACCCAGTACTTC. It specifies CASSPHTGGGEETQYF.

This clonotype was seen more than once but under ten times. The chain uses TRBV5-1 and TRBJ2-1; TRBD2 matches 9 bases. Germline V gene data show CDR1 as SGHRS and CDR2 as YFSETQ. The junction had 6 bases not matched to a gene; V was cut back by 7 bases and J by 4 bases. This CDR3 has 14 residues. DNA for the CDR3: TGCGCCAGCGGCACTAGCGGGTTATACAATGAGCAGTTCTTC. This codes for CASGTSGLYNEQFF. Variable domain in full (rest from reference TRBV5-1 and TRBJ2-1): KAGVTQTPRYLIKTRGQQVTLSCSPISGHRSVSWYQQTPGQGLQFLFEYFSETQRNKGNFPGRFSGRQFSNSRSEMNVSTLELGDSALYLCASGTSGLYNEQFFGPGTRLTVL.

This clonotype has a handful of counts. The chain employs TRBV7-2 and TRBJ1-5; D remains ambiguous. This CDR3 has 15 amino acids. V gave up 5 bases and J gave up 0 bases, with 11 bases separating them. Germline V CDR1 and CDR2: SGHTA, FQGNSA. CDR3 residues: CASSQTGFSNQPQHF. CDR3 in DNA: TGTGCCAGCAGCCAAACGGGGTTTAGCAATCAGCCCCAGCATTTT.

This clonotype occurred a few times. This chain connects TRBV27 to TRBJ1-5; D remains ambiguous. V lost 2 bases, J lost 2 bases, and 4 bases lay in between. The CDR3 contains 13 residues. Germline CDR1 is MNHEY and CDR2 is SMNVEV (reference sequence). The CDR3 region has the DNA TGTGCCAGCAGTTTAATGGGCAATCAGCCCCAGCATTTT. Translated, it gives CASSLMGNQPQHF.

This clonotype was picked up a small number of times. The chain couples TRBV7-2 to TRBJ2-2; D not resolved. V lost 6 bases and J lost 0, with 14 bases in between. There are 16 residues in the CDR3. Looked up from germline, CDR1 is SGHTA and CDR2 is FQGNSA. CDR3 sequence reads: CASSLHRGSNTGELFF. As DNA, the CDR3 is TGTGCCAGCAGTTTGCATCGCGGATCGAACACCGGGGAGCTGTTTTTT.

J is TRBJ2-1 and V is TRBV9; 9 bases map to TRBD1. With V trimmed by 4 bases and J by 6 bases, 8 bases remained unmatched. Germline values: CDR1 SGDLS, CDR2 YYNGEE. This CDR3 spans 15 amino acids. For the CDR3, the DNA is TGTGCCAGCAGCCCGGGACAGGGAACCGGCAATGAGCAGTTCTTC. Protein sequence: CASSPGQGTGNEQFF.

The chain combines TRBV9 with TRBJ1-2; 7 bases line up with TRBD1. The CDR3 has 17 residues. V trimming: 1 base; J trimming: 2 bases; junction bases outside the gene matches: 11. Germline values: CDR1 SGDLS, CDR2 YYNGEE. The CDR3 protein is CASSVSQSQGRNYGYTF. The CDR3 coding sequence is TGTGCCAGCAGCGTATCCCAATCACAGGGGAGGAACTATGGCTACACCTTC.

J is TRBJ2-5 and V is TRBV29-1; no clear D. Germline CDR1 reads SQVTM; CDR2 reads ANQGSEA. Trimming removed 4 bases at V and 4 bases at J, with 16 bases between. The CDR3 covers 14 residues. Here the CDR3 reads CSVGAFEVAETQYF. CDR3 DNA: TGCAGCGTTGGAGCTTTCGAGGTGGCAGAGACCCAGTACTTC.

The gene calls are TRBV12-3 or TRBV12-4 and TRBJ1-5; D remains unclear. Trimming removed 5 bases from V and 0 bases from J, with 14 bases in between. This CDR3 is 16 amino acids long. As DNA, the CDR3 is TGTGCCAGCAGTCCCCTTCGGGGAAATAGCAATCAGCCCCAGCATTTT. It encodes CASSPLRGNSNQPQHF.

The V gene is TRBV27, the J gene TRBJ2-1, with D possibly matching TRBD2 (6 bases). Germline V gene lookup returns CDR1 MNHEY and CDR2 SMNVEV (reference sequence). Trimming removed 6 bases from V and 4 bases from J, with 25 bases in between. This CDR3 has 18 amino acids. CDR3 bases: TGTGCCAGCAGACTGGCCCCCCTCTCGGGGCGGGGATACAATGAGCAGTTCTTC. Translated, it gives CASRLAPLSGRGYNEQFF.

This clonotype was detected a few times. This CDR3 is CSVRLGHLNSPLHF. As DNA, the CDR3 is TGCAGCGTTCGCTTGGGACACCTTAATTCACCCCTCCACTTT. The V and J genes are TRBV29-1 and TRBJ1-6, with D possibly TRBD1 on 6 matching bases. V lost 5 bases to trimming and J lost 6 bases, with 14 bases between them. The CDR3 is made up of 14 amino acids. Germline V CDR1 and CDR2: SQVTM, ANQGSEA.

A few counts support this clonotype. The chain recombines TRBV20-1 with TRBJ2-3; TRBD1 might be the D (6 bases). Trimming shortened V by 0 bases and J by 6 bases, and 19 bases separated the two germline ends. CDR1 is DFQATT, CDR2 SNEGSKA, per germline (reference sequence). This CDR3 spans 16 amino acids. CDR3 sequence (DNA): TGCAGTGCTAGAGATCTCCGCAGGGGCCTTAGGGATACGCAGTATTTT. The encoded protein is CSARDLRRGLRDTQYF.

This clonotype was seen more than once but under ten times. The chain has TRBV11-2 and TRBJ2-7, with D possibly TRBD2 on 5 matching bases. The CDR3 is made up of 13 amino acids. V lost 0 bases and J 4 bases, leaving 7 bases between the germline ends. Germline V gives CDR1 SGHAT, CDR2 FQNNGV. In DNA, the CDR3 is TGTGCCAGCAGCTTAGAGCGGGTGTACGAGCAGTACTTC. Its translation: CASSLERVYEQYF.

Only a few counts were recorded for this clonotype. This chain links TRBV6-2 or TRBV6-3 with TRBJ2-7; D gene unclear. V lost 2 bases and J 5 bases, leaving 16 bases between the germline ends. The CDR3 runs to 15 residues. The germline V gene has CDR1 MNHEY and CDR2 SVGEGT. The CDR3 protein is CASSYPGRSSHEQYV. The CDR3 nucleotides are TGTGCCAGCAGTTACCCTGGACGGTCTTCCCACGAGCAGTACGTC.

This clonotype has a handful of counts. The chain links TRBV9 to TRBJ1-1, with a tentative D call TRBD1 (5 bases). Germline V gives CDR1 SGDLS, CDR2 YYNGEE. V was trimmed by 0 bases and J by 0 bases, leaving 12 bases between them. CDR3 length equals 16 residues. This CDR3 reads CASSVGGIGVNTEAFF. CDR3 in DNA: TGTGCCAGCAGCGTAGGAGGGATAGGGGTGAACACTGAAGCTTTCTTT. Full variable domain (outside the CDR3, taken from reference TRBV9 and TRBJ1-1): DSGVTQTPKHLITATGQRVTLRCSPRSGDLSVYWYQQSLDQGLQFLIQYYNGEERAKGNILERFSAQQFPDLHSELNLSSLELGDSALYFCASSVGGIGVNTEAFFGQGTRLTVV.

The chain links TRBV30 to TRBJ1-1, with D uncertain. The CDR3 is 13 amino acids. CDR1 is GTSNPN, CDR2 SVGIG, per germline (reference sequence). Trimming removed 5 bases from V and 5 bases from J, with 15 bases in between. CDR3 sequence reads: CAWGSETRTEAFF. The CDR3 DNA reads TGTGCCTGGGGGTCGGAGACAAGGACTGAAGCTTTCTTT.

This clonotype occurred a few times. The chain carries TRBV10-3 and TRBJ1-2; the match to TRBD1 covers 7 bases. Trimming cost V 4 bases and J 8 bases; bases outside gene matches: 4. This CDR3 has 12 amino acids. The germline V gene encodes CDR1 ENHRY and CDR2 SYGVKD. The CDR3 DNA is TGTGCCATCAGTGGACAGGGTAGGGGCTACACCTTC. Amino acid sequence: CAISGQGRGYTF.

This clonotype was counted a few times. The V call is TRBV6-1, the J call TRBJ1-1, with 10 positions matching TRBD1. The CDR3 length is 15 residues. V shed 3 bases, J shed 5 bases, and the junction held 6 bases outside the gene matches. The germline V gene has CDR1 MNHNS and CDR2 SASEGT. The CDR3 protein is CASSEGQGRCTEAFF. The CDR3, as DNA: TGTGCCAGCAGTGAGGGACAGGGGCGGTGTACTGAAGCTTTCTTT.

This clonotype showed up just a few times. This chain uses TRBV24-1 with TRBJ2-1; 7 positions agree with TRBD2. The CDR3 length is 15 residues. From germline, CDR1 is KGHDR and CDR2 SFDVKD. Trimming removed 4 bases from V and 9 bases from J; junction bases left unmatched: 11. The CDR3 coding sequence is TGTGCCACCAGTGACGCATTGGGGGGGTTAGGTGAGCAGTTCTTC. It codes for CATSDALGGLGEQFF.

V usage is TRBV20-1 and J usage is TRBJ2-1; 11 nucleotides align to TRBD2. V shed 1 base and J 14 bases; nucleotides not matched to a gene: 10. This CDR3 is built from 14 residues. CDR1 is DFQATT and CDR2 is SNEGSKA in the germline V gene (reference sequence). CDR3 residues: CSARAVSGRAIEFF. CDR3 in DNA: TGCAGTGCTAGAGCGGTTAGCGGGAGGGCCATTGAGTTCTTC.

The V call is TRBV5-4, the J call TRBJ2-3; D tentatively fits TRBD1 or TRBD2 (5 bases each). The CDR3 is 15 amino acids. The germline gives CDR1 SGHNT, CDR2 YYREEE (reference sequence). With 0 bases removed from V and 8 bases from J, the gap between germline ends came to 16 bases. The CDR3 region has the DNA TGTGCCAGCAGCTTGGAGAGGGGAACAGCCGGTACGCAGTATTTT. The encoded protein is CASSLERGTAGTQYF.

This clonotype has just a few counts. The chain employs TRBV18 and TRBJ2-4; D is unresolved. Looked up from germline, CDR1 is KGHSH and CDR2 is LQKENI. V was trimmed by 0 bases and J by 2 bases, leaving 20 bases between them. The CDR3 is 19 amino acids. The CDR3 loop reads CASSPPMSRAVQTKNIQYF. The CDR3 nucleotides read TGTGCCAGCTCACCACCAATGAGTCGGGCGGTTCAAACCAAAAACATTCAGTACTTC.

The CDR3 nucleotides read TGTGCCAGCAGCCAAGTTCAGATTTTGGGACTAAATTCCTACGAGCAGTACTTC. Protein sequence: CASSQVQILGLNSYEQYF. The J gene is TRBJ2-7, the V gene TRBV3-1, with 7 bases aligning to TRBD2. The V gene's germline CDR1 is LGHDT and CDR2 YNNKEL (reference sequence). The CDR3 is 18 residues long. The V segment lost 1 base and the J segment 1 base; nucleotides outside the gene matches: 13.

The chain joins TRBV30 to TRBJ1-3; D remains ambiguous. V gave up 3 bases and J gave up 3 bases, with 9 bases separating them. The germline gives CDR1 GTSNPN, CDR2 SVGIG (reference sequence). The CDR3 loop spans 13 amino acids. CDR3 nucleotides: TGTGCCTGGAGCCTACAGCTTGGAAACACCATATATTTT. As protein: CAWSLQLGNTIYF.

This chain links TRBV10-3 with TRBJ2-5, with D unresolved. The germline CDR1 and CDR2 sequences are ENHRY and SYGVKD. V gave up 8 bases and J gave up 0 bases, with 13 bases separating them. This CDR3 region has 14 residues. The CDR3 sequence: CAIGLELDQETQYF. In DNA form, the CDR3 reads TGTGCCATCGGGTTGGAATTGGACCAAGAGACCCAGTACTTC.